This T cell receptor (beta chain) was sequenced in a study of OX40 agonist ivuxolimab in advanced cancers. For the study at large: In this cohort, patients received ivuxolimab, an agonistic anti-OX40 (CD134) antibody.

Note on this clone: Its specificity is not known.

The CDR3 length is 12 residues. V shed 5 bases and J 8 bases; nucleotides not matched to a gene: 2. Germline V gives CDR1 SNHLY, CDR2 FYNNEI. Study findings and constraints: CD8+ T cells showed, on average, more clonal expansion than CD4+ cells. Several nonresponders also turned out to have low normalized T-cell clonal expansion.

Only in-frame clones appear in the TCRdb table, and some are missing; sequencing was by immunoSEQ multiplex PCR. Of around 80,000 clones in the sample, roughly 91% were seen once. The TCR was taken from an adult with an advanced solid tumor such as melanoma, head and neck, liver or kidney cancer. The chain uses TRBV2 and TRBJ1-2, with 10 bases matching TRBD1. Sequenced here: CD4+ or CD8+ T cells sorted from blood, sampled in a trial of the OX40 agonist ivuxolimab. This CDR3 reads CASSRTGGGYTF. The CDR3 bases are TGTGCCAGCAGTCGGACAGGGGGGGGCTACACCTTC.